The next 7 T cell receptor beta chains were all read from a single sample in a study of blood T cell repertoires in COVID-19. Sequencing was performed with immunoSEQ multiplex PCR; in TCRdb, only in-frame clones are kept and a portion is missing. The table records around 130,000 clones, approximately 85% of them present only once. Sequenced input: peripheral blood. The receptors originated from a man aged 45-65 years with acute or convalescent COVID-19.

A remark on this clone: Mismatch with germline at one junction end may stem from a read error. The V gene is TRBV27, the J gene TRBJ1-1; 9 nucleotides align to TRBD1. This CDR3 is built from 15 residues. Germline CDR1 MNHEY, CDR2 SMNVEV (reference sequence). The CDR3 DNA reads as TGTGCCAGCAGTACATCCGGGACAGGGAACCCTGAAGCTTTCTTT. Amino acids: CASSTSGTGNPEAFF.

This clone was counted between two and nine times. The chain recombines TRBV19 with TRBJ2-7, with 8 bases that match TRBD1. In germline, CDR1 is LNHDA, CDR2 SQIVND (reference sequence). The CDR3 is 14 residues long. Trimming at V came to 3 bases and at J to 4 bases, leaving 5 bases not matched to a gene. The CDR3 DNA follows: TGTGCCAGTAGTATCCCGGGACAGGCGTACGAGCAGTACTTC. Translation gives CASSIPGQAYEQYF.

J is TRBJ2-1 and V is TRBV21-1; no DNA check was done on the table's D call, TRBD2. TRBV21-1 is given as a pseudogene. This CDR3 has 16 amino acids. CDR3: CASSKGRLADYNEQFF. CDR3 in DNA: TGTGCCAGCAGCAAAGGGCGACTAGCGGATTACAATGAGCAGTTCTTC.

The V call is TRBV19, the J call TRBJ2-3, with TRBD2 identical over 8 bases. CDR3 length equals 17 residues. Germline-derived CDR1 and CDR2 are LNHDA and SQIVND (reference sequence). Trimming cost V 1 base and J 3 bases; bases outside gene matches: 9. CDR3 nucleotide sequence: TGTGCCAGTAGTATAGCGGCGGGGGGAATCTTAACAGATACGCAGTATTTT. This codes for CASSIAAGGILTDTQYF.

The V gene is TRBV20-1, the J gene TRBJ1-2, with 8 bases matching TRBD1. The V segment lost 3 bases and the J segment 2 bases; nucleotides outside the gene matches: 2. This CDR3 has 13 amino acids. Germline V gene lookup returns CDR1 DFQATT and CDR2 SNEGSKA (reference sequence). The CDR3 spells CSASPGGNYGYTF. The DNA of the CDR3 is TGCAGTGCTAGTCCAGGGGGCAACTATGGCTACACCTTC.

This clone was picked up one time. This chain joins TRBV7-9 and TRBJ1-2; unclear D gene. This CDR3 region has 14 residues. Germline V lookup: CDR1 SEHNR, CDR2 FQNEAQ (reference sequence). The ends were cut back, 5 bases at V and 4 bases at J, with 14 bases in the middle. For the CDR3, the DNA is TGTGCCAGCAGCCTCGATCTCCGGGGCTATGGCTACACCTTC. Protein: CASSLDLRGYGYTF.

The chain uses TRBV7-2 and TRBJ2-1, with D hard to call. From germline, CDR1 is SGHTA and CDR2 FQGNSA. Between the trimmed V and J ends, which lost 1 base and 0 bases, there was a span of 10 bases. The CDR3 totals 16 residues. The CDR3 DNA follows: TGTGCCAGCAGCTTAGGGCCGGCGGTCTCCTACAATGAGCAGTTCTTC. It translates to CASSLGPAVSYNEQFF.